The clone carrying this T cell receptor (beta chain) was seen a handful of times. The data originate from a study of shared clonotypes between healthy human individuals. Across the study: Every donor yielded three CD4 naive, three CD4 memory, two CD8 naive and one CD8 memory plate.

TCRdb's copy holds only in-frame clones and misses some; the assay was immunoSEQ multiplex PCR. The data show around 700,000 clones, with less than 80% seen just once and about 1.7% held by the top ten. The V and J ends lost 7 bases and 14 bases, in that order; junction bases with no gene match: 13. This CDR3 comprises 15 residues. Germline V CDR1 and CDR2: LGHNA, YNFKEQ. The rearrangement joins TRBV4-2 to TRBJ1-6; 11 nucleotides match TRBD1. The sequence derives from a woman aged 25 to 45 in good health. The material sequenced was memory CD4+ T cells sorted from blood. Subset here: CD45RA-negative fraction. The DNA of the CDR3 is TGTGCCAGCAACGAACCGGACAGGGGGCTAAGGACCCTCCACTTT. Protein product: CASNEPDRGLRTLHF.